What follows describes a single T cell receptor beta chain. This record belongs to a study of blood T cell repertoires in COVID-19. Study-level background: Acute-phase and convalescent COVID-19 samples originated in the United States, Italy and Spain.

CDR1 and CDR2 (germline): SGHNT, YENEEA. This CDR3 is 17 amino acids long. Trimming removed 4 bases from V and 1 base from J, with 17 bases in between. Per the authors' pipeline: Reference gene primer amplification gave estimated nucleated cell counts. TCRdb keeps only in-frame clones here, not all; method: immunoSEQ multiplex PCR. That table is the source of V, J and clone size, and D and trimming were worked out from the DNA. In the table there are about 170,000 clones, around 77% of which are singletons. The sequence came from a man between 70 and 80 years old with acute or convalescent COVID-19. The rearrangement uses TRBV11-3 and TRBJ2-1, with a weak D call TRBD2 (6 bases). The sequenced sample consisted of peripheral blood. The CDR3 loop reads CASSSGLRDSSYNEQFF. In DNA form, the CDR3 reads TGTGCCAGCAGCTCGGGACTCAGAGATAGTTCCTACAATGAGCAGTTCTTC.